The TCR beta chain under discussion was sequenced for a study of blood T cell repertoires in COVID-19. Study details: Collection of acute and convalescent COVID-19 samples took place in the United States, Italy and Spain. In each case, the material was cDNA or gDNA derived from T cells, B-cell-depleted T cells, or PBMCs.

TCRdb's copy holds only in-frame clones and misses some; the assay was immunoSEQ multiplex PCR. The sample shows some 190,000 clones, about 76% of them seen only once. Germline V lookup: CDR1 SGHDT, CDR2 YYEEEE. V trimming: 5 bases; J trimming: 4 bases; junction bases outside the gene matches: 11. The CDR3 sequence is 15 residues long. J is TRBJ2-7 and V is TRBV5-6; 8 bases line up with TRBD1. This TCR came from a woman aged 45 to 65 with active or convalescent COVID-19. The sample was peripheral blood. The CDR3 DNA sequence: TGTGCCAGCAGGTTGTGGGACAGGATAGTTTACGAGCAGTACTTC. It codes for CASRLWDRIVYEQYF.